This T cell receptor beta chain was captured by sequencing in a study of graft-versus-host responses after intestinal transplantation. Looking at the study overall: Recipients underwent multivisceral, liver-intestinal, or isolated intestinal transplants. The recipients all started with anti-thymocyte globulin induction and then took tacrolimus and steroids for roughly three years.

Clones were sequenced by immunoSEQ multiplex PCR, and TCRdb holds only the in-frame ones, with some missing. This sample carries tens of thousands of clones, 92% of them seen once, and the ten largest clones take 0.3%. The sample holds one count of this clone. Its matching antigen is unknown. The junction had 12 bases not matched to a gene; V was cut back by 4 bases and J by 6 bases. CDR1 SQVTM and CDR2 ANQGSEA come from the germline V gene. The CDR3 is made up of 16 amino acids. This chain uses TRBV29-1 with TRBJ2-1; TRBD2 matches at 10 bases. The origin of this receptor is a human donor who received an intestinal transplant. Sample: unstimulated CD4+ T cells sorted from spleen or lymph node cells, taken before intestinal transplant. The chain's CDR3 is CSVVERKREGFNEQFF. In DNA, the CDR3 is TGCAGCGTTGTTGAACGAAAGCGGGAGGGATTCAATGAGCAGTTCTTC.